This passage covers 9 T cell receptor beta chains from one sample sequenced in a study of T cell changes during pregnancy in multiple sclerosis (dated by TCRdb to about 2019). The library was produced with the immunoSEQ multiplex PCR assay. TCRdb took this table from immuneACCESS and kept in-frame rearrangements with V and J called. Such tables lack part of the clones; where checked against another copy, unresolved V genes explain under half of the gap, and the rest is unexplained. This sample lists about 50,000 clones; less than 95% were detected once. Of the sample, roughly 0.32% is held by the ten largest clones. Sequenced material: CD4+ T cells from peripheral blood mononuclear cells, taken in the third trimester of pregnancy. All receptors come from a female donor with multiple sclerosis, enrolled in a pregnancy study.

This rearrangement joins TRBV19 to TRBJ2-5, with D maybe TRBD2 (5 bases). The CDR3 totals 14 residues. The V end was cut by 4 bases, the J end by 5 bases, with 14 bases between. Germline CDR1 is LNHDA and CDR2 is SQIVND (reference sequence). DNA for the CDR3: TGTGCCAGTAGTAACGGCTTTAGAGGGGAGACCCAGTACTTC. This translates into CASSNGFRGETQYF.

The sample holds one count of this clone. The rearrangement links TRBV19 to TRBJ2-3; 7 nucleotides align to TRBD2. Losses at the gene ends were 1 base for V and 1 base for J; bases not matched to a gene: 2. The germline V gene has CDR1 LNHDA and CDR2 SQIVND (reference sequence). This CDR3 comprises 15 residues. The CDR3: CASSIGTSGTDTQYF. The CDR3 nucleotides read TGTGCCAGTAGTATAGGCACTAGCGGCACAGATACGCAGTATTTT.

V is TRBV28 and J is TRBJ2-1, with D perhaps TRBD2 (6 bases). Germline values: CDR1 MDHEN, CDR2 SYDVKM. The CDR3 has 12 amino acids. Trimming removed 8 bases at V and 3 bases at J, with 8 bases between. DNA for the CDR3: TGTGCCAGCGGGAGGCTCTACAATGAGCAGTTCTTC. Protein sequence: CASGRLYNEQFF.

The CDR3 DNA is TGCGCCAGCAGCTCGGGACAACCGAACACTGAAGCTTTCTTT. Translating gives CASSSGQPNTEAFF. The V gene is TRBV5-1, the J gene TRBJ1-1; possible D gene TRBD1, 6 bases. Trimming took 3 bases from V and 1 from J, leaving 10 bases between them. Germline values: CDR1 SGHRS, CDR2 YFSETQ. The length of the CDR3 is 14 residues.

The chain uses TRBV30 and TRBJ1-6, with D unresolved. The CDR3 is 11 amino acids. Germline V gives CDR1 GTSNPN, CDR2 SVGIG (reference sequence). Trimming took off 4 bases at V and 7 bases at J, with 5 bases between the two ends. CDR3 bases: TGTGCCTGGACTAGGAATTCACCCCTCCACTTT. As protein: CAWTRNSPLHF.

This chain links TRBV6-5 with TRBJ1-2, with 8 positions matching TRBD1. J gave up 3 bases and V 5 bases, and 8 bases lay outside the gene matches. The germline V gene encodes CDR1 MNHEY and CDR2 SVGAGI. The CDR3 has 15 residues. DNA of the CDR3: TGTGCCAGCAGTCTGACGACAGGGGAGGACTATGGCTACACCTTC. It codes for CASSLTTGEDYGYTF.

V is TRBV5-1 and J is TRBJ2-5; D is perhaps TRBD1 (5 bases). Trimming pared 0 bases from V and 2 bases from J, leaving 14 bases between. The CDR3 has 16 amino acids. Germline lookup yields CDR1 SGHRS and CDR2 YFSETQ. In DNA, the CDR3 is TGCGCCAGCAGCTTGGGTGTATGGGGCGGTCAAGAGACCCAGTACTTC. Residues: CASSLGVWGGQETQYF.

The V call is TRBV2, the J call TRBJ2-3, with 7 nucleotides matching TRBD2. CDR3 length: 15 amino acids. The germline V gene encodes CDR1 SNHLY and CDR2 FYNNEI. V lost 4 bases, J lost 4 bases, and 8 bases stayed unmatched. The CDR3 protein is CASSVFGLGSDTQYF. The CDR3 DNA sequence: TGTGCCAGCAGTGTCTTCGGACTAGGATCAGATACGCAGTATTTT.

The chain has TRBV5-1 and TRBJ1-3, with D unresolved. The V and J ends lost 4 bases and 0 bases respectively, with 8 bases between them. Germline values: CDR1 SGHRS, CDR2 YFSETQ. The CDR3 length is 14 residues. In nucleotides, the CDR3 is TGCGCCAGCAGCGATGGGAGCTCTGGAAACACCATATATTTT. This sequence encodes CASSDGSSGNTIYF.